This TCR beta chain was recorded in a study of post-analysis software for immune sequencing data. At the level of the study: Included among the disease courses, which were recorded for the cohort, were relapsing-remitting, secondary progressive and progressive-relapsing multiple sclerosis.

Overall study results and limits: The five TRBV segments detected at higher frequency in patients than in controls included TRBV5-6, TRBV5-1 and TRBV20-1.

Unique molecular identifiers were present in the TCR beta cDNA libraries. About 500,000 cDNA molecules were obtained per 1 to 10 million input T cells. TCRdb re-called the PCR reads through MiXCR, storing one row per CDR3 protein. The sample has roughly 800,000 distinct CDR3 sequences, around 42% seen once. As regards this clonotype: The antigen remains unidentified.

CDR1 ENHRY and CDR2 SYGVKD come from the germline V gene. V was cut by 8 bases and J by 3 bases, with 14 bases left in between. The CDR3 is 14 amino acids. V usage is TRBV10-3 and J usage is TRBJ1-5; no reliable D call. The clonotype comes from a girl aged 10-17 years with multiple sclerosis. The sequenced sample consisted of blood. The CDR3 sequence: CAIGPTGDNQPQHF. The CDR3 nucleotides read TGTGCCATCGGCCCGACTGGGGACAATCAGCCCCAGCATTTT.